These 9 T cell receptor beta chains were sequenced from one sample in a study of T-cell reconstitution after alpha-beta-depleted transplantation in children. The TCRbeta library incorporated unique molecular identifiers. TCRdb reprocessed the PCR reads with MiXCR, giving one entry per CDR3 protein. The repertoire holds 75,000 to 100,000 distinct CDR3 sequences, with roughly 8.8% as singletons. Sequences were derived from PBMCs from the stem cell graft donor, sampled from the stem cell graft. The source is a human donor who donated a stem cell graft to a child with congenital amegakaryocytic thrombocytopenia.

This clonotype was counted many times. V and J are TRBV3-1 and TRBJ1-6; possible D gene TRBD1, 6 bases. This CDR3 spans 16 amino acids. V was clipped by 3 bases and J by 7 bases, with 16 bases between them. Germline CDR1 LGHDT, CDR2 YNNKEL (reference sequence). The CDR3 DNA is TGTGCCAGCAGCCATCCGTTGGGGGCGCGGAATTCACCCCTCCACTTT. Translation gives CASSHPLGARNSPLHF.

This clonotype has only a few counts. The chain links TRBV21-1 to TRBJ2-1; the table gives TRBD2 as D, unverified against the DNA. TRBV21-1 is annotated as a pseudogene. There are 14 residues in the CDR3. The CDR3 loop is CASSNRPGVLEQFF. The CDR3 bases are TGTGCCAGCAGCAACAGGCCCGGAGTCTTGGAGCAGTTCTTC.

This clonotype was detected ten times or more. The rearrangement joins TRBV5-6 to TRBJ1-1, with D possibly TRBD1 on 6 matching bases. From germline, CDR1 is SGHDT and CDR2 YYEEEE. V was cut by 1 base and J by 7 bases, with 17 bases left in between. The CDR3 covers 15 residues. CDR3 bases: TGTGCCAGCAGCTTGACGGGGGCTTCTTCGGATGAAGCTTTCTTT. It yields the protein CASSLTGASSDEAFF.

This clonotype has at least ten counts. This sequence joins TRBV3-1 and TRBJ2-7, with TRBD1 as a possible D gene (6 bases). Germline V CDR1 and CDR2: LGHDT, YNNKEL (reference sequence). The CDR3 runs 12 residues. With 5 bases removed from V and 3 bases from J, the gap between germline ends came to 8 bases. CDR3 sequence: CASSNRVYEQYF. For the CDR3, the DNA is TGTGCCAGCAGCAACAGGGTCTACGAGCAGTACTTC.

This clonotype was counted at least ten times. The CDR3 nucleotides are TGTGCCAGCAGTTGGACTAGCGGGAGCTCCTACAATGAGCAGTTCTTC. This codes for CASSWTSGSSYNEQFF. V is TRBV6-5 and J is TRBJ2-1, with TRBD2 matching over 13 bases. The CDR3 contains 16 residues. From germline, CDR1 is MNHEY and CDR2 SVGAGI. J lost 0 bases, V lost 4 bases, and 0 bases had no gene match.

This clonotype showed up many times. V gene TRBV4-2 combines with J gene TRBJ2-2, with a possible D match to TRBD2 (5 bases). Germline loops: CDR1 LGHNA, CDR2 YNFKEQ. Trimming took off 0 bases at V and 1 base at J, with 18 bases between the two ends. This CDR3 spans 19 amino acids. CDR3 amino acids: CASSQDFGRVSGNTGELFF. CDR3 nucleotide sequence: TGTGCCAGCAGCCAAGACTTCGGACGGGTGAGCGGGAACACCGGGGAGCTGTTTTTT.

This clonotype was picked up many times. The chain combines TRBV12-3 or TRBV12-4 with TRBJ2-3; 11 bases are shared with TRBD1. This CDR3 has 14 residues. V gave up 6 bases and J gave up 6 bases; unmatched junction bases: 5. The CDR3 DNA reads TGTGCCAGCAGAGTTGGGACAGGGGGGGATACGCAGTATTTT. Amino acids: CASRVGTGGDTQYF.

This clonotype showed up many times. The genes are TRBV25-1 and TRBJ1-3, with no clear D. V was cut by 1 base and J by 9 bases, with 7 bases left in between. This CDR3 is 12 amino acids long. CDR1 and CDR2 (germline): MGHDK, SYGVNS. The CDR3 coding sequence is TGTGCCAGCAGTGAATTATCGGGCACCATATATTTT. Translation: CASSELSGTIYF.

This clonotype was seen ten or more times. The gene calls are TRBV28 and TRBJ2-1, with 9 positions matching TRBD2. Trimming removed 1 base from V and 6 bases from J; junction bases left unmatched: 10. The CDR3 runs 17 residues. Germline V gene data show CDR1 as MDHEN and CDR2 as SYDVKM. In DNA form, the CDR3 reads TGTGCCAGCAGTTTATTCCTTAGCGGGAGAGCCCTCAATGAGCAGTTCTTC. Translation: CASSLFLSGRALNEQFF. Complete variable domain (other parts from reference TRBV28 and TRBJ2-1): DVKVTQSSRYLVKRTGEKVFLECVQDMDHENMFWYRQDPGLGLRLIYFSYDVKMKEKGDIPEGYSVSREKKERFSLILESASTNQTSMYLCASSLFLSGRALNEQFFGPGTRLTVL.